This T cell receptor beta chain was retrieved from a study of shared clonotypes between healthy human individuals. V lost 1 base and J 2 bases, leaving 9 bases between the germline ends. CDR1 LNHDA and CDR2 SQIVND come from the germline V gene (reference sequence). The CDR3 spans 15 residues. Profiled with immunoSEQ multiplex PCR; TCRdb holds only in-frame clones, not every one. The sample lists some 980,000 clones, around three quarters occurring once. The source is a man aged 18 to 30 in good health. The J gene is TRBJ1-5, the V gene TRBV19, with D hard to call. The specimen was memory CD4+ T cells sorted from blood. Subset denoted: CD45RA-negative fraction. The CDR3 nucleotides are TGTGCCAGTAGTATAGCTGAGGTCGGCAATCAGCCCCAGCATTTT. Residues: CASSIAEVGNQPQHF.